Given below is one TCR beta chain in context. The table lists this clone with a few counts. The specificity of this receptor is unknown. Nothing much larger sits one base from this clone, and base qualities are not available. CDR1 and CDR2 are drawn from the germline V gene (reference sequence): SEHNR, FQNEAQ. V and J are truncated by 3 bases and 6 bases respectively, leaving an intervening sequence of 6 bases. Spanning cysteine to phenylalanine, the CDR3 consists of 12 amino acids. The read is trimmed to its CDR3 DNA, 36 bases read in frame from base 1. This specimen comes from a study of cytotoxic CD8 clonotypes in ibrutinib-treated CLL (dated by TCRdb to the early 2020s). A note on the overall study: The cohort had about a dozen relapsed/refractory and around 16 treatment-naive patients; under 18 were IGHV unmutated. Responses were partial in about 25 patients and complete in 2; after median approximately 5.5 years follow-up, about 14 stayed in remission and approximately twelve progressed. The response samples were drawn at a median of approximately 11 months into treatment, with a range of about 6 to 36 months. An average of 255,043 productive templates and around 100,000 productive rearrangements was obtained per sample. Of the 70 to 90 people in the trial, approximately 28 had longitudinal samples available. Cryopreserved peripheral blood mononuclear cells were collected before treatment, at response, and at either disease progression or sustained remission. Study-wide findings and limitations: Sampling times were not matched between sustained-remission and progressing patients, and lymph node repertoires were not studied. Baseline clonality was found to be higher than that of age-matched healthy donors and was strongly correlated with circulating CD8+ T-cell counts. An increase in clonality was observed at ibrutinib response, with clonality remaining stable during sustained remission and falling back toward baseline at progression. Public clonotypes were rare and either shrank or stayed stable during treatment, and the rise in clonality at ibrutinib response reflected expansion of private clonotypes.

Approximately 2 micrograms of genomic DNA were extracted from cryopreserved PBMCs for TCR beta library preparation. Longitudinal blood samples from CLL patients receiving ibrutinib monotherapy were subjected to high-throughput TCR beta sequencing. The patients took part in an open-label, single-center phase 2 trial of ibrutinib monotherapy. Each clonotype received, on average, approximately 9.9x coverage in deep resolution sequencing performed on a MiSeq, where the target depth lay between 1 in 1 million and 1 in 200,000 T cells. The immunoSEQ hsTCRB Kit was used to generate TCR beta libraries. Turning to the authors' computational methods: The data were analyzed with ImmunoSEQ Analyzer and ImmunoSEQ Data Assistant, and V, D and J gene assignments followed IMGT definitions. Clonality, with values ranging from 0 to 1, was calculated as one minus the normalized Shannon entropy of productive rearrangement frequencies. Public clonotype analysis was restricted to overrepresented clonotypes comprising at least 0.05% of each patient's repertoire. Repertoires from 10 to 15 age-matched healthy donors in immuneACCESS were used as clonality controls. This is the immuneACCESS table as TCRdb keeps it, with only in-frame sequences that have V and J called. A part of the clones is gone; compared with another copy, unresolved V genes explain less than half, and the rest is unexplained. V and J calls and clone size are those listed in that table; D and trimming were worked out from the DNA. The sample profile shows some 300,000 clones; around four fifths of them were found once. 6.5% to 8% of the sample belongs to the ten largest clones.

Sequences were derived from PBMCs, sampled before ibrutinib treatment. This receptor was taken from a human donor with chronic lymphocytic leukemia. Rearrangement joined TRBV7-9 to TRBJ2-4; the D gene cannot be named for sure. The bases are TGTGCCAGCAGCTTGCCCACAAACATTCAGTACTTC. Protein translation: CASSLPTNIQYF.